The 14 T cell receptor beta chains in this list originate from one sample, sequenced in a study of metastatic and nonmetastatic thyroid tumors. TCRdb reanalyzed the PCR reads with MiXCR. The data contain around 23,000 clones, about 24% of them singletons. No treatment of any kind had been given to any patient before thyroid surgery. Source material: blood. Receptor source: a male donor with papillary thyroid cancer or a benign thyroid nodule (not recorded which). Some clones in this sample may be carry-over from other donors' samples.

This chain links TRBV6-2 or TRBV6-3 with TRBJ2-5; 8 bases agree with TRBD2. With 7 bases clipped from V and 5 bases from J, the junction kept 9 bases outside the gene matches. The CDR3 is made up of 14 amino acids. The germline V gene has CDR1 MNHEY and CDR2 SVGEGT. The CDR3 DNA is TGTGCCAGCACCCACACCGGGAGGGATGAGACCCAGTACTTC. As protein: CASTHTGRDETQYF.

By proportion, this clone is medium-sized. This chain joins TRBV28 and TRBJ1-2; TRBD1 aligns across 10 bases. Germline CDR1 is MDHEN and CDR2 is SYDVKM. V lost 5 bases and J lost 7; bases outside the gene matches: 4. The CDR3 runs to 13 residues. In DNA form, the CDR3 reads TGTGCCAGCAGTAGGGGACAGGGGTTTGGCTACACCTTC. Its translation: CASSRGQGFGYTF.

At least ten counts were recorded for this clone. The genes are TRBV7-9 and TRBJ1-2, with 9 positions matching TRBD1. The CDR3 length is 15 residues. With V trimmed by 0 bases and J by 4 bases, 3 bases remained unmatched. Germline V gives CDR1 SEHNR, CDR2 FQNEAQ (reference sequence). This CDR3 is CASSLAYRGPYGYTF. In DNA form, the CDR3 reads TGTGCCAGCAGCTTAGCGTACAGGGGGCCCTATGGCTACACCTTC.

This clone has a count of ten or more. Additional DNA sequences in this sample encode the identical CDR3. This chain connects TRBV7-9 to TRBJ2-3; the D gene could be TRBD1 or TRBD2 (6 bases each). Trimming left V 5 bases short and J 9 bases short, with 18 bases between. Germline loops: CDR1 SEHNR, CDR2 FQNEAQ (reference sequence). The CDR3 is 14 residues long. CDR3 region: CASSPLSTRGTQYF. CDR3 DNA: TGTGCCAGCAGCCCATTATCGACTAGGGGGACGCAGTATTTT.

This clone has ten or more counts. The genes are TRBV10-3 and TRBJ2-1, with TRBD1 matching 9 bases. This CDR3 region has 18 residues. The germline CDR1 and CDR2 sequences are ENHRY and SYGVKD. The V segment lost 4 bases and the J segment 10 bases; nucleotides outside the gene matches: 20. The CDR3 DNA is TGTGCCATCAGTGTCTCCACCGGGCAGGGACAGGGCCTAAACGAGCAGTTCTTC. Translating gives CAISVSTGQGQGLNEQFF.

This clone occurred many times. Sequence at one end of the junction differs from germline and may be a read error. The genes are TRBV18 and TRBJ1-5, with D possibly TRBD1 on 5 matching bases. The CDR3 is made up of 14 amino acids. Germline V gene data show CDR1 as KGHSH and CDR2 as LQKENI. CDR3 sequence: CASPPRGYNQPQHF. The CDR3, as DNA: TGTGCCAGCCCACCTCGGGGCTACAATCAGCCCCAGCATTTT.

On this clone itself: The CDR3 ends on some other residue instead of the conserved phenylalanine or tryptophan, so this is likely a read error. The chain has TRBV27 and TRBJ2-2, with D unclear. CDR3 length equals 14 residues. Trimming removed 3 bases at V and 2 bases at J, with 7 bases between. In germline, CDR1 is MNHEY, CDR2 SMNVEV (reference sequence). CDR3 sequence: CASSFQANTGELFL. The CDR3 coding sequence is TGTGCCAGCAGTTTTCAAGCAAACACCGGGGAGCTGTTTTTA.

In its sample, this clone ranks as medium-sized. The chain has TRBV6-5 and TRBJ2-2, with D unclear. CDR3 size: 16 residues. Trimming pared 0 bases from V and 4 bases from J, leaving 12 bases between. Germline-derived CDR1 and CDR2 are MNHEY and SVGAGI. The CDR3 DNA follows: TGTGCCAGCAGTTACTCTTTGGGGTCCTTCACCGGGGAGCTGTTTTTT. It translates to CASSYSLGSFTGELFF.

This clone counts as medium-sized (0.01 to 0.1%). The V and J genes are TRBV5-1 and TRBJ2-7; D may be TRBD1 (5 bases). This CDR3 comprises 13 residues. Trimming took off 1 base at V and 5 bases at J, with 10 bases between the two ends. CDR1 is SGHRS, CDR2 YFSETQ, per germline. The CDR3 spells CASSLRQGHEQYF. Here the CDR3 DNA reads TGCGCCAGCAGCTTGAGGCAGGGTCACGAGCAGTACTTC. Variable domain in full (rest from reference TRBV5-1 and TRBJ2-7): KAGVTQTPRYLIKTRGQQVTLSCSPISGHRSVSWYQQTPGQGLQFLFEYFSETQRNKGNFPGRFSGRQFSNSRSEMNVSTLELGDSALYLCASSLRQGHEQYFGPGTRLTVT.

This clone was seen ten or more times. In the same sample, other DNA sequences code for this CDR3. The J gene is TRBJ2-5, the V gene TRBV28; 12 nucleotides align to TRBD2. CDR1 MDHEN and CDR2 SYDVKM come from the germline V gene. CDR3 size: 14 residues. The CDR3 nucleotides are TGTGCTAGCCTAGCGGGAGGGCTGGAAGAGACCCAGTACTTC. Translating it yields CASLAGGLEETQYF.

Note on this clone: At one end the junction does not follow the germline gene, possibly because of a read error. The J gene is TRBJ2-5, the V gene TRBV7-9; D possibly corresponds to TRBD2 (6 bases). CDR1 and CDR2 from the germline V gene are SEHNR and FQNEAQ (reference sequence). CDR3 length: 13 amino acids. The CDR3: CASRTPEGETQYF. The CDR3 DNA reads TGTGCCAGCAGAACCCCGGAGGGAGAGACCCAGTATTTC.

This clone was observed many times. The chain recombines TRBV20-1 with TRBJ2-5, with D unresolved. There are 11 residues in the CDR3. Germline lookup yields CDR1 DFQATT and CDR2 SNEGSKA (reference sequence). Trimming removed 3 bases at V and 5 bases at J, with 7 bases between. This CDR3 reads CSARVRETQYF. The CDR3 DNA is TGCAGTGCTAGGGTACGCGAGACCCAGTACTTC.

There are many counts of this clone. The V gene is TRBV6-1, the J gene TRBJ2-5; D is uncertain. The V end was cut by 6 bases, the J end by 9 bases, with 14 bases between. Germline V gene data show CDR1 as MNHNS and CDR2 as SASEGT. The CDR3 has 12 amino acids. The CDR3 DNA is TGTGCCAGCAGCGACTCCGCCTCGTCCCAGTACTTC. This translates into CASSDSASSQYF.

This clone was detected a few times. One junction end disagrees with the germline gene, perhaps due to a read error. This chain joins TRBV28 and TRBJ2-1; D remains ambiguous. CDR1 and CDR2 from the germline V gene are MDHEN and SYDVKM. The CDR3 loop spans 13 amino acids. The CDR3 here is CASRTVSKNEHFF. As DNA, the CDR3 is TGTGCCAGCAGAACCGTGTCTAAGAATGAGCATTTCTTC.